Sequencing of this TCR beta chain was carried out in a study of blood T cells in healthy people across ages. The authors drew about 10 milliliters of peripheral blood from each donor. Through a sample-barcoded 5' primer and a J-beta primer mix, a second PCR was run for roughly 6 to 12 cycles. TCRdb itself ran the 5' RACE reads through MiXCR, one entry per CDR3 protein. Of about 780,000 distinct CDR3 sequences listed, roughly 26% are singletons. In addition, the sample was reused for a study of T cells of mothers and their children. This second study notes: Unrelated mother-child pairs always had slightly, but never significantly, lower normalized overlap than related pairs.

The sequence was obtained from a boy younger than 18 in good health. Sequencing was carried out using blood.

CDR3 DNA sequence: TGCGCCAGCAGCTTCAACAGGGTAGGCTGCTGCGAGCAGTACTTC. This translates into CASSFNRVGCCEQYF. The chain has TRBV5-1 and TRBJ2-7, with TRBD1 as a possible D gene (6 bases). CDR1 SGHRS and CDR2 YFSETQ come from the germline V gene. The CDR3 totals 15 residues. The V end was cut by 2 bases, the J end by 6 bases, with 18 bases between.